The clone carrying this T cell receptor (beta chain) was seen a few times. MiXCR was run by TCRdb on the 5' RACE reads, yielding one entry per CDR3 protein. The sample comprises a few hundred thousand distinct CDR3 sequences, approximately 7% of which are singletons, and 18% rests with the top ten. The data derive from a study of T cells after yellow fever vaccination. Trimming removed 0 bases at V and 2 bases at J, with 7 bases between. CDR1 LGHNA and CDR2 YSLEER come from the germline V gene. The CDR3 has 14 amino acids. The source was PBMCs, collected about 49 days after the first yellow fever vaccination. The source is a man between 18 and 35 years old who received the YFV17D yellow fever vaccine. The chain is built from TRBV4-3 and TRBJ1-2, with a tentative D call TRBD1 (5 bases). The chain's CDR3 is CASSQERGNYGYTF. CDR3 nucleotide sequence: TGCGCCAGCAGCCAAGAGCGGGGGAACTATGGCTACACCTTC.